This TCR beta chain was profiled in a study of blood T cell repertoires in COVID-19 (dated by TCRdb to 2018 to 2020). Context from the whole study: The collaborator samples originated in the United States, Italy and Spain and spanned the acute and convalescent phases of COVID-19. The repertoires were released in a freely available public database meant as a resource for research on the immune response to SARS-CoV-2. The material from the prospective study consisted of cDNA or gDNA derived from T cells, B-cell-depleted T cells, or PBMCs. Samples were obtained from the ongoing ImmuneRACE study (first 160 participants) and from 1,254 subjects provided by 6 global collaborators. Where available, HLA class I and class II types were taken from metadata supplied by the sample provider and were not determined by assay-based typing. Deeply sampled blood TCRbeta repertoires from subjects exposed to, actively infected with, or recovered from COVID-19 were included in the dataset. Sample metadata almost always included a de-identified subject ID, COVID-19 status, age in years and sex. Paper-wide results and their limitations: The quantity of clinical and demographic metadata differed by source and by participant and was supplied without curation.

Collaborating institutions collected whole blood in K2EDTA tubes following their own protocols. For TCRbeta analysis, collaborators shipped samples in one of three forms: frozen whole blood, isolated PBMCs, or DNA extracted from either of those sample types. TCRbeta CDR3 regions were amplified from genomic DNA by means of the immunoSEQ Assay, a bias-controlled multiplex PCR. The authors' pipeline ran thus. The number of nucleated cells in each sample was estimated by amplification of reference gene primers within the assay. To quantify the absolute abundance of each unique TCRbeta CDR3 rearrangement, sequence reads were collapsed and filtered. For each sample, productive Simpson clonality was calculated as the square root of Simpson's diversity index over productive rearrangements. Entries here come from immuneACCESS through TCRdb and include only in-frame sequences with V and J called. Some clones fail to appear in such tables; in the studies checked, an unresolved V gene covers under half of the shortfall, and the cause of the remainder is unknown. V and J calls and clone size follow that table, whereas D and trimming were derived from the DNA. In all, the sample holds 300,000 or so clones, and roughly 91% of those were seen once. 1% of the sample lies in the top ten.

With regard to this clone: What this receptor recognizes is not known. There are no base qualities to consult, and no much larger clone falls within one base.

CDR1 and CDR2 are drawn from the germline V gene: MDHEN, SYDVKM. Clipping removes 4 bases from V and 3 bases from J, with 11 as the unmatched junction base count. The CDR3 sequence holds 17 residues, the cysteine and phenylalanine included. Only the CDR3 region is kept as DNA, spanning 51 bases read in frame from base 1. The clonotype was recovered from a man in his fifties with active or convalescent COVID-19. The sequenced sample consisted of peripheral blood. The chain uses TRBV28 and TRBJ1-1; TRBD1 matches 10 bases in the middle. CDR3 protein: CASSSSGTGVGDTEAFF. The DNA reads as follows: TGTGCCAGCAGTTCCTCCGGGACAGGGGTAGGGGACACTGAAGCTTTCTTT.